The rows below give T cell receptor beta chains drawn from one sample of a study of T-cell reconstitution after alpha-beta-depleted transplantation in children. One entry per CDR3 protein, called by TCRdb with MiXCR from the PCR reads. The sample shows about 400,000 distinct CDR3 sequences, around 15% of them seen only once. Specimen: PBMCs, mostly from graft donor cells, collected 360 days after TCRalphabeta/CD19-depleted stem cell transplant. Source of these receptors: a boy in the first two years of life who had a stem cell transplant for Wiskott-Aldrich syndrome, so the T cells may come from the graft donor. Each CDR3 is given without its conserved first and last residue. The size field is filled for only some rows; it gives once, few, many or a size class.

j_gene	abundance	v_gene	CDR3aa
TRBJ1-1	many	TRBV20-1	SARRGARGTEAF
TRBJ2-5	.	TRBV7-9	ASSSTAAQETQY
TRBJ2-5	few	TRBV11-2	ASSLGVGWEETQY
TRBJ2-7	.	TRBV20-1	SASPARDGHYEQY
TRBJ2-2	.	TRBV12-3/TRBV12-4	ASSLGTGILGRNTGELF
TRBJ2-1	.	TRBV20-1	SAPGSRNPRKQF
TRBJ1-1	few	TRBV5-1	ASSSRDRPNTEAF
TRBJ1-2	.	TRBV18	ASSQSLRDLLAYGYT
TRBJ2-1	few	TRBV3-1	ASSQDWGTVPNEQF
TRBJ2-5	many	TRBV5-1	ASSLRQGEETQY
TRBJ2-1	.	TRBV4-1	ASSQYFHNEQF
TRBJ2-2	few	TRBV4-1	ASSQRDSLTGELF
TRBJ2-1	few	TRBV20-1	SAEGPFGTYNEQF
TRBJ2-2	few	TRBV5-6	ASSFSPFTGELF
TRBJ1-4	.	TRBV4-3	ASSQRLGTGVEKLF
TRBJ2-7	few	TRBV20-1	SALPRQGSYEQY
TRBJ2-2	.	TRBV5-1	ASRKRHPSIFNTGELF
TRBJ2-3	few	TRBV20-1	SAGLAGGSDTQY
TRBJ2-5	.	TRBV30	AWSVRQGETQY
TRBJ2-7	.	TRBV5-1	ASSLGREYLEQY
TRBJ2-2	few	TRBV12-3/TRBV12-4	ASSPRRDRRDTGELF
TRBJ2-1	few	TRBV3-1	ASSQGDRGYEQF